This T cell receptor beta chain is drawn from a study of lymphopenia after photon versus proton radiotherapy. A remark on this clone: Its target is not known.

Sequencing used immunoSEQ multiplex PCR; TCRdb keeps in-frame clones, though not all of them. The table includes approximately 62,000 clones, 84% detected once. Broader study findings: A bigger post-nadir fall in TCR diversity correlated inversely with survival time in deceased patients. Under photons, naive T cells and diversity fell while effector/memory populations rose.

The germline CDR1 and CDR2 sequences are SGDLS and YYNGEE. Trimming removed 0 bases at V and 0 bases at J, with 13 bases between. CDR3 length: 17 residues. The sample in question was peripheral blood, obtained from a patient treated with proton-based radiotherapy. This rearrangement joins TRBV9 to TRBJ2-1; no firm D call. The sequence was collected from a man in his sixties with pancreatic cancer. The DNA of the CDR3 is TGTGCCAGCAGCGTAGAGGGCTCCCTGAGCTCCTACAATGAGCAGTTCTTC. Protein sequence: CASSVEGSLSSYNEQFF. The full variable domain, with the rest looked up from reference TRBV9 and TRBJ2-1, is DSGVTQTPKHLITATGQRVTLRCSPRSGDLSVYWYQQSLDQGLQFLIQYYNGEERAKGNILERFSAQQFPDLHSELNLSSLELGDSALYFCASSVEGSLSSYNEQFFGPGTRLTVL.